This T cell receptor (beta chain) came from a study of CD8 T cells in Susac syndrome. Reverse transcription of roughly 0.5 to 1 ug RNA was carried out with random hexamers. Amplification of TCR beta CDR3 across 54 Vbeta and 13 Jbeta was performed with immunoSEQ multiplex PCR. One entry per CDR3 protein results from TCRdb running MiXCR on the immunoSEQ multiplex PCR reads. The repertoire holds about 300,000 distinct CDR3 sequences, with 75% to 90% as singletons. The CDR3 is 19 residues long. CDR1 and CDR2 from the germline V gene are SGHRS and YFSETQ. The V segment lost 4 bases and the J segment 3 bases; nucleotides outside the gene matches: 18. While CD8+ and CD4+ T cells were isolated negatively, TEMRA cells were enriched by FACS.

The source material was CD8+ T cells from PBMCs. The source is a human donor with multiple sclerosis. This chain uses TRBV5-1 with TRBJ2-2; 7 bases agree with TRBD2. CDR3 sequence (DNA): TGCGCCAGCAGCGGACCGGGACTACCAACCTTGGGAGACACCGGGGAGCTGTTTTTT. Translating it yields CASSGPGLPTLGDTGELFF. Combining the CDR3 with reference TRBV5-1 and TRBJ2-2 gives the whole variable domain KAGVTQTPRYLIKTRGQQVTLSCSPISGHRSVSWYQQTPGQGLQFLFEYFSETQRNKGNFPGRFSGRQFSNSRSEMNVSTLELGDSALYLCASSGPGLPTLGDTGELFFGEGSRLTVL.